These T cell receptor beta chains were read from a single sample in a study of T-cell reconstitution after alpha-beta-depleted transplantation in children. Using its own MiXCR run on the PCR reads, TCRdb lists one record per CDR3 protein. The sample yields roughly 670,000 distinct CDR3 sequences, less than 15% seen once. The sample here was PBMCs, taken before TCRalphabeta/CD19-depleted stem cell transplant. All receptors derive from a girl under 10 years old with congenital amegakaryocytic thrombocytopenia, due to receive a stem cell transplant. CDR3s include the opening cysteine and the closing phenylalanine or tryptophan. The order of the fields is clone size, J gene, D gene, V gene, CDR3 protein, CDR3 DNA. The D gene is left open where the match is weak. Only some rows state a clone size, as once, few, many or a class for expanded clones.

clone size: NA; J gene: TRBJ2-5; D gene: NA; V gene: TRBV5-1; CDR3 protein: CASSDTEETQYF; CDR3 DNA: TGCGCCAGCAGCGATACAGAAGAGACCCAGTACTTC
clone size: NA; J gene: TRBJ2-3; D gene: TRBD1; V gene: TRBV28; CDR3 protein: CASTDVASGGADTQYF; CDR3 DNA: TGTGCCAGCACCGATGTCGCTTCAGGGGGCGCAGATACGCAGTATTTT
clone size: NA; J gene: TRBJ1-5; D gene: NA; V gene: TRBV7-8; CDR3 protein: CASIEASPGGPQHF; CDR3 DNA: TGTGCCAGCATCGAGGCCAGCCCGGGGGGGCCCCAGCATTTT
clone size: many; J gene: TRBJ2-5; D gene: NA; V gene: TRBV7-9; CDR3 protein: CASSSPVEWTQYF; CDR3 DNA: TGTGCCAGCAGCTCTCCGGTGGAGTGGACCCAGTACTTC
clone size: once; J gene: TRBJ2-7; D gene: TRBD2; V gene: TRBV29-1; CDR3 protein: CSVPSAGGMDEQYF; CDR3 DNA: TGCAGCGTCCCTTCAGCGGGAGGCATGGACGAGCAGTACTTC
clone size: many; J gene: TRBJ2-7; D gene: NA; V gene: TRBV29-1; CDR3 protein: CSVRDTTLTVLSSYEQYF; CDR3 DNA: TGCAGCGTTAGGGACACTACCCTTACCGTTTTAAGCTCCTACGAGCAGTACTTC
clone size: NA; J gene: TRBJ2-2; D gene: NA; V gene: TRBV11-2; CDR3 protein: CASSSLQGAGNTGELFF; CDR3 DNA: TGTGCCAGCAGCTCACTCCAAGGGGCAGGGAACACCGGGGAGCTGTTTTTT
clone size: NA; J gene: TRBJ2-7; D gene: TRBD2; V gene: TRBV2; CDR3 protein: CASSEGTSGRLSAVIYEQYF; CDR3 DNA: TGTGCCAGCAGTGAGGGGACTAGCGGGAGACTTTCTGCGGTAATCTACGAGCAGTACTTC
clone size: NA; J gene: TRBJ2-2; D gene: NA; V gene: TRBV20-1; CDR3 protein: CSGSASNTGELFF; CDR3 DNA: TGCAGTGGTAGTGCTTCGAACACCGGGGAGCTGTTTTTT
clone size: NA; J gene: TRBJ2-7; D gene: TRBD2; V gene: TRBV5-1; CDR3 protein: CASSLLPQPSGQFYSYEQYF; CDR3 DNA: TGCGCCAGCAGCTTGCTCCCCCAACCTAGCGGTCAATTCTACTCCTACGAGCAGTACTTC
clone size: NA; J gene: TRBJ2-2; D gene: TRBD2; V gene: TRBV20-1; CDR3 protein: CSARLASNTGELFF; CDR3 DNA: TGCAGTGCCCGACTAGCGTCGAACACCGGGGAGCTGTTTTTT
clone size: NA; J gene: TRBJ1-3; D gene: NA; V gene: TRBV5-1; CDR3 protein: CASSLSWGSGNTIYF; CDR3 DNA: TGCGCCAGCAGTCTCTCCTGGGGCTCTGGAAACACCATATATTTT
clone size: many; J gene: TRBJ2-1; D gene: NA; V gene: TRBV20-1; CDR3 protein: CSAIGGGGTNEQFF; CDR3 DNA: TGCAGTGCCATCGGAGGCGGCGGGACCAATGAGCAGTTCTTC
clone size: many; J gene: TRBJ2-3; D gene: TRBD1; V gene: TRBV20-1; CDR3 protein: CSARRRDRADTQYF; CDR3 DNA: TGCAGTGCTAGACGACGAGACAGGGCGGATACGCAGTATTTT
clone size: many; J gene: TRBJ1-3; D gene: NA; V gene: TRBV20-1; CDR3 protein: CSATVHSGNTIYF; CDR3 DNA: TGCAGTGCTACCGTTCACTCTGGAAACACCATATATTTT
clone size: many; J gene: TRBJ1-1; D gene: NA; V gene: TRBV12-3/TRBV12-4; CDR3 protein: CASSLGTTAFF; CDR3 DNA: TGTGCCAGCAGTTTAGGGACAACGGCTTTCTTT
clone size: few; J gene: TRBJ2-5; D gene: TRBD2; V gene: TRBV7-6; CDR3 protein: CASSRLASEETQYF; CDR3 DNA: TGTGCCAGCAGCCGACTAGCGAGCGAAGAGACCCAGTACTTC
clone size: few; J gene: TRBJ1-3; D gene: NA; V gene: TRBV7-9; CDR3 protein: CASSSNRVRSSGNTIYF; CDR3 DNA: TGTGCCAGCAGCTCCAACAGGGTCCGCTCCTCTGGAAACACCATATATTTT
clone size: many; J gene: TRBJ2-7; D gene: TRBD2; V gene: TRBV7-6; CDR3 protein: CASSPPGLAGEQYF; CDR3 DNA: TGTGCCAGCAGCCCACCGGGGCTAGCGGGCGAGCAGTACTTC
clone size: NA; J gene: TRBJ2-5; D gene: TRBD1; V gene: TRBV7-9; CDR3 protein: CASSQDRERETQYF; CDR3 DNA: TGTGCCAGCAGCCAGGACAGGGAACGAGAGACCCAGTACTTC
clone size: few; J gene: TRBJ2-5; D gene: NA; V gene: TRBV5-4; CDR3 protein: CASSLVGGIGQETQYF; CDR3 DNA: TGTGCCAGCAGCTTGGTCGGTGGTATAGGTCAAGAGACCCAGTACTTC
clone size: many; J gene: TRBJ2-1; D gene: NA; V gene: TRBV5-5; CDR3 protein: CASSLNKGSDNEQFF; CDR3 DNA: TGTGCCAGCAGCCTCAATAAGGGGAGCGACAATGAGCAGTTCTTC
clone size: many; J gene: TRBJ2-1; D gene: TRBD1; V gene: TRBV29-1; CDR3 protein: CSVAKPPRGTGYNEQFF; CDR3 DNA: TGCAGCGTAGCAAAACCCCCCCGCGGGACAGGGTACAATGAGCAGTTCTTC
clone size: many; J gene: TRBJ2-7; D gene: NA; V gene: TRBV2; CDR3 protein: CASIRDYEQYF; CDR3 DNA: TGTGCCAGCATCAGAGATTACGAGCAGTACTTC
clone size: many; J gene: TRBJ2-1; D gene: TRBD1; V gene: TRBV20-1; CDR3 protein: CSARSFGTGVVNEQFF; CDR3 DNA: TGCAGTGCTAGATCATTCGGGACAGGGGTCGTTAATGAGCAGTTCTTC
clone size: NA; J gene: TRBJ2-3; D gene: TRBD2; V gene: TRBV28; CDR3 protein: CASSPPLISGRPHTQYF; CDR3 DNA: TGTGCCAGCAGCCCCCCGCTGATTAGCGGGAGGCCGCATACGCAGTATTTT
clone size: many; J gene: TRBJ2-3; D gene: TRBD1; V gene: TRBV6-5; CDR3 protein: CASSYSKARGPGTDTQYF; CDR3 DNA: TGTGCCAGCAGTTACTCGAAGGCCAGGGGGCCTGGCACAGATACGCAGTATTTT
clone size: many; J gene: TRBJ2-1; D gene: TRBD2; V gene: TRBV5-1; CDR3 protein: CASRLRGDNEQFF; CDR3 DNA: TGCGCCAGCAGGCTCCGGGGGGACAATGAGCAGTTCTTC
clone size: NA; J gene: TRBJ1-2; D gene: NA; V gene: TRBV7-9; CDR3 protein: CASRAPGRDQYGYTF; CDR3 DNA: TGTGCCAGCAGGGCACCGGGCAGGGATCAATATGGCTACACCTTC
clone size: few; J gene: TRBJ2-1; D gene: TRBD1; V gene: TRBV3-1; CDR3 protein: CASSQDEGQSYNEQFF; CDR3 DNA: TGTGCCAGCAGCCAAGATGAGGGACAGTCCTACAATGAGCAGTTCTTC
clone size: many; J gene: TRBJ2-3; D gene: NA; V gene: TRBV20-1; CDR3 protein: CSARDFRARIRTDTQYF; CDR3 DNA: TGCAGTGCTAGAGATTTTCGGGCGAGAATAAGAACAGATACGCAGTATTTT
clone size: many; J gene: TRBJ2-1; D gene: NA; V gene: TRBV29-1; CDR3 protein: CSVEEMPGEDEQFF; CDR3 DNA: TGCAGCGTTGAAGAAATGCCGGGAGAGGATGAGCAGTTCTTC
clone size: few; J gene: TRBJ1-5; D gene: NA; V gene: TRBV20-1; CDR3 protein: CSASPDISNQPQHF; CDR3 DNA: TGCAGTGCTAGTCCGGACATCAGCAATCAGCCCCAGCATTTT
clone size: few; J gene: TRBJ2-7; D gene: TRBD1; V gene: TRBV29-1; CDR3 protein: CSVSSSGTGRSDEQYF; CDR3 DNA: TGCAGCGTTTCGTCGTCGGGGACAGGGCGGTCCGACGAGCAGTACTTC
clone size: many; J gene: TRBJ2-3; D gene: TRBD1; V gene: TRBV5-1; CDR3 protein: CASSLDRGYSDTQYF; CDR3 DNA: TGCGCCAGCAGCCTGGACAGGGGGTATTCAGATACGCAGTATTTT
clone size: many; J gene: TRBJ2-4; D gene: NA; V gene: TRBV28; CDR3 protein: CASSLIWGIQYF; CDR3 DNA: TGTGCCAGCAGTTTAATTTGGGGCATTCAGTACTTC